A selection of T cell receptor beta chains follows, all from one sample in a study of T cells in Graves' hyperthyroidism and ophthalmopathy. TCRdb ran MiXCR on the multiplex PCR reads and lists one entry per CDR3 protein. The sample has hundreds of thousands of distinct CDR3 sequences, roughly 14% seen once. Material for sequencing was blood. The receptors come from a woman between 40 and 55 years old with Graves' ophthalmopathy. The CDR3 runs from the conserved cysteine through the conserved F or W.

cdr3_aa	v_call	cdr3_length
CASSQGEAFEAFF	TRBV4-1	13
CASSLERGQVREQYF	TRBV5-4	15
CASSYSVRLAGGLRTGELFF	TRBV6-2/TRBV6-3	20
CASTGGSTGIKGKLFF	TRBV6-1	16
CASRKGSGNPSEQYF	TRBV27	15
CASSLEVEEETQYF	TRBV7-2	14
CSAAIGGYEQYF	TRBV29-1	12
CASSHPASSGELFF	TRBV4-1	14
CASSPGLAFHQETQYF	TRBV7-3	16
CASSEGGNTIYF	TRBV7-6	12
CSARARWGGNYQPQHF	TRBV20-1	16
CASGGLPHTGELFF	TRBV28	14
CASTVGGYEQYF	TRBV30	12
CASSLQQAYEQYF	TRBV12-3/TRBV12-4	13
CATKRLAGGGDEQYF	TRBV28	15
CASSLSPGQGIAGELFF	TRBV4-1	17
CASSIRAGQETQYF	TRBV19	14
CASSYSREKEQYF	TRBV6-5	13
CATSRDPREIYGYTF	TRBV15	15
CASILGRLGTEAFF	TRBV12-3/TRBV12-4	14
CATSDPRGASYEQYF	TRBV24-1	15
CASSLGPLTTGNTIYF	TRBV7-3	16
CASSLGRDRNYEQYF	TRBV7-2	15
CASGLVNGRRHNEQFF	TRBV12-5	16
CASRGGLLNTEAFF	TRBV28	14
CASSLTGSSQETQYF	TRBV7-8	15
CASSIHRGNQPQHF	TRBV19	14
CASSPGRGANGYTF	TRBV18	14
CSARGGLSAIGYTF	TRBV20-1	14
CSVEAGSFGGETQYF	TRBV29-1	15